This T cell receptor (beta chain) came from a study of OX40 agonist ivuxolimab in advanced cancers. Whole-study context: Enrollees could have had prior anti-PD-1, anti-PD-L1 or anti-CTLA-4 therapy, which around 40% had received. Notes on the study in general: On average, CD8+ T cells showed a greater number of expanded clones than CD4+.

Details on this clone: The antigen is undetermined.

Profiled with immunoSEQ multiplex PCR; TCRdb holds only in-frame clones, not every one. Here the sample spans some 70,000 clones, around 87% being singletons. The sequencing here drew on CD4+ or CD8+ T cells sorted from blood, taken in a trial of the OX40 agonist ivuxolimab. This receptor was identified in an adult with an advanced solid tumor such as melanoma, head and neck, liver or kidney cancer.

The CDR3 nucleotides read TGTGCCAGCAGCCAAGATTACGGTCAGCCCCAGCATTTT. Translation: CASSQDYGQPQHF. The chain employs TRBV14 and TRBJ1-5, with unresolved D. Per the germline V gene, CDR1 is SGHDN and CDR2 is FVKESK. Trimming left V 0 bases short and J 6 bases short, with 6 bases between. The CDR3 consists of 13 residues.